What follows are 29 T cell receptor beta chains derived from one specimen sequenced in a study of response to subunit inactivated influenza vaccine. TCRdb independently ran MiXCR on the RT-PCR reads; one entry per CDR3 protein. The sample has 800,000 to 1,000,000 distinct CDR3 sequences; approximately 22% are singletons. This specimen consisted of PBMCs from blood, obtained roughly 5 days after vaccination. Receptors originate from a man in his fifties or sixties who received an inactivated influenza vaccine.

The chain combines TRBV18 with TRBJ2-1, with 11 bases fitting TRBD2. Germline loops: CDR1 KGHSH, CDR2 LQKENI. With V trimmed by 6 bases and J by 7 bases, 11 bases remained unmatched. The CDR3 totals 16 residues. The CDR3 region is CASSLGTSGVGNEQFF. As DNA, the CDR3 is TGTGCCAGCTCCCTTGGGACTAGCGGAGTCGGGAATGAGCAGTTCTTC.

The rearrangement joins TRBV14 to TRBJ2-1; 9 nucleotides agree with TRBD2. The V segment lost 1 base and the J segment 6 bases; nucleotides outside the gene matches: 7. In germline, CDR1 is SGHDN, CDR2 FVKESK. The CDR3 has 16 amino acids. CDR3 sequence: CASSQAGTSSPNEQFF. In nucleotides, the CDR3 is TGTGCCAGCAGCCAAGCCGGGACTAGCTCCCCCAATGAGCAGTTCTTC.

A few counts support this clonotype. CDR3 residues: CASSELGLAENTGELFF. For the CDR3, the DNA is TGTGCCAGCAGTGAACTGGGACTAGCGGAGAACACCGGGGAGCTGTTTTTT. The rearrangement uses TRBV25-1 and TRBJ2-2, with 11 bases lining up with TRBD2. With 2 bases clipped from V and 1 base from J, the junction kept 3 bases outside the gene matches. Germline V gene lookup returns CDR1 MGHDK and CDR2 SYGVNS. The CDR3 spans 17 residues.

This clonotype was seen a handful of times. The rearrangement links TRBV12-3 or TRBV12-4 to TRBJ2-3; 11 bases match TRBD1. The ends lost 5 bases at V and 4 bases at J; junction bases unmatched: 8. The CDR3 loop spans 16 amino acids. The DNA for the CDR3 is TGTGCCAGCAGTACTAGGACAGGGGGCGCGGCAGATACGCAGTATTTT. Its translation: CASSTRTGGAADTQYF.

The chain combines TRBV20-1 with TRBJ1-1; no definite D call. This CDR3 contains 13 residues. The germline gives CDR1 DFQATT, CDR2 SNEGSKA (reference sequence). Trimming removed 0 bases from V and 5 bases from J, with 10 bases in between. The CDR3 coding sequence is TGCAGTGCTAGAGAGGCACCAAAGACTGAAGCTTTCTTT. It codes for CSAREAPKTEAFF.

This clonotype was seen a few times. The genes are TRBV5-1 and TRBJ2-7, with 11 bases aligning to TRBD1. The germline gives CDR1 SGHRS, CDR2 YFSETQ. With V trimmed by 3 bases and J by 4 bases, 6 bases remained unmatched. This CDR3 is built from 15 residues. DNA for the CDR3: TGCGCCAGCAGCTCGTTTGGGACAGGGGGTTACGAGCAGTACTTC. Translating gives CASSSFGTGGYEQYF.

The sample holds a few counts of this clonotype. The chain has TRBV5-1 and TRBJ1-6; D is perhaps TRBD1 (6 bases). The CDR3 length is 14 residues. The germline gives CDR1 SGHRS, CDR2 YFSETQ. Trimming cost V 0 bases and J 8 bases, with 9 bases left between them. CDR3 amino acids: CASSLGTEYSPLHF. DNA for the CDR3: TGCGCCAGCAGCTTGGGGACAGAGTATTCACCCCTCCACTTT.

The V call is TRBV9, the J call TRBJ1-6; perhaps TRBD1 as D (5 bases). V lost 0 bases and J 10 bases, leaving 14 bases between the germline ends. Germline lookup yields CDR1 SGDLS and CDR2 YYNGEE. The CDR3 extends over 15 amino acids. The chain's CDR3 is CASSVDEGRGSPLHF. CDR3 coding DNA: TGTGCCAGCAGCGTAGATGAGGGGCGCGGATCACCCCTCCACTTT.

This chain connects TRBV3-1 to TRBJ2-5; TRBD1 might be the D (6 bases). V lost 0 bases and J 7 bases, leaving 21 bases between the germline ends. The CDR3 consists of 17 residues. Germline lookup yields CDR1 LGHDT and CDR2 YNNKEL (reference sequence). CDR3 coding DNA: TGTGCCAGCAGCCAAGATAGGACGGGACACCCCCACGGGACCCAGTACTTC. Protein sequence: CASSQDRTGHPHGTQYF.

The chain is built from TRBV12-3 or TRBV12-4 and TRBJ1-1; no reliable D call. Trimming stripped 6 bases from V and 1 base from J, with 9 bases between. The CDR3 consists of 13 residues. CDR3 DNA: TGTGCCAGCAGATATGACAAGAACACTGAAGCTTTCTTT. Its protein product is CASRYDKNTEAFF.

The rearrangement joins TRBV6-1 to TRBJ2-7; D remains ambiguous. Per germline, CDR1 MNHNS and CDR2 SASEGT. This CDR3 has 14 amino acids. Between the trimmed V and J ends, which lost 1 base and 0 bases, there was a span of 7 bases. CDR3 region: CASSEEGRSYEQYF. For the CDR3, the DNA is TGTGCCAGCAGTGAAGAGGGCCGCTCCTACGAGCAGTACTTC.

This chain connects TRBV20-1 to TRBJ2-5; no clear D gene. Germline lookup yields CDR1 DFQATT and CDR2 SNEGSKA (reference sequence). The V gene lost 0 bases and the J gene lost 1 base, with 15 bases spanning the gap. The CDR3 is 16 amino acids. The CDR3 nucleotides read TGCAGTGCTAGAGATTTGTACAGCTCCGTCCAAGAGACCCAGTACTTC. It translates to CSARDLYSSVQETQYF.

This clonotype was seen only a few times. The chain combines TRBV20-1 with TRBJ1-1; D perhaps matches TRBD1 (6 bases). Germline values: CDR1 DFQATT, CDR2 SNEGSKA (reference sequence). The CDR3 has 14 residues. Trimming removed 2 bases from V and 1 base from J, with 11 bases in between. The CDR3 is CSARRGGPNTEAFF. DNA for the CDR3: TGCAGTGCTAGAAGGGGGGGGCCGAACACTGAAGCTTTCTTT.

The V gene is TRBV7-9, the J gene TRBJ2-3; D is unresolved. Trimming pared 2 bases from V and 3 bases from J, leaving 9 bases between. From germline, CDR1 is SEHNR and CDR2 FQNEAQ (reference sequence). The CDR3 covers 14 residues. In nucleotides, the CDR3 is TGTGCCAGCAGCTTATCTGCTGGGACAGATACGCAGTATTTT. Its translation is CASSLSAGTDTQYF.

This rearrangement joins TRBV12-3 or TRBV12-4 to TRBJ1-2, with a weak D call TRBD1 (5 bases). This CDR3 has 13 residues. Deletions cut 3 bases from V and 2 bases from J, with 7 bases between. CDR3 coding DNA: TGTGCCAGCAGTTTGGGACTGAACTATGGCTACACCTTC. Encoded protein: CASSLGLNYGYTF.

V and J are TRBV16 and TRBJ1-1; 7 positions match TRBD1. V was clipped by 0 bases and J by 5 bases; unmatched bases: 3. The CDR3 spans 14 residues. CDR1 is KGHSY and CDR2 is FQNENV in the germline V gene. The DNA for the CDR3 is TGTGCCAGCAGCCAATCAAGCAGGGGGACTGAAGCTTTCTTT. Encoded protein: CASSQSSRGTEAFF.

The chain employs TRBV5-5 and TRBJ1-5; D possibly corresponds to TRBD1 (6 bases). The CDR3 sequence is 15 residues long. The germline CDR1 and CDR2 sequences are SGHKS and YYEKEE (reference sequence). V was clipped by 0 bases and J by 5 bases, with 12 bases between them. CDR3 region: CASSLGGGGDQPQHF. The CDR3 DNA sequence: TGTGCCAGCAGCTTGGGTGGGGGGGGCGATCAGCCCCAGCATTTT.

The rearrangement uses TRBV7-9 and TRBJ1-2, with unresolved D. Trimming stripped 0 bases from V and 8 bases from J, with 13 bases between. The CDR3 has 14 amino acids. Per the germline V gene, CDR1 is SEHNR and CDR2 is FQNEAQ (reference sequence). CDR3 DNA: TGTGCCAGCAGCTTAGCGCAGCTTTTTCTCGGCTACACCTTC. It codes for CASSLAQLFLGYTF.

In nucleotides, the CDR3 is TGCGCCAGCAGCGTGGGAACCGATCCCTCTGAAAAACTGTTTTTT. Translation: CASSVGTDPSEKLFF. The chain links TRBV5-1 to TRBJ1-4; D is unclear. Germline V gene sequence: CDR1 SGHRS, CDR2 YFSETQ. This CDR3 comprises 15 residues. Between the trimmed V and J ends, which lost 4 bases and 7 bases, there was a span of 17 bases.

This clonotype was counted a few times. The rearrangement links TRBV30 to TRBJ1-4; D is undetermined. Trimming removed 0 bases at V and 6 bases at J, with 14 bases between. The germline gives CDR1 GTSNPN, CDR2 SVGIG (reference sequence). This CDR3 comprises 15 residues. CDR3 sequence reads: CAWSVPGPYYEKLFF. CDR3 bases: TGTGCCTGGAGTGTACCCGGCCCCTACTATGAAAAACTGTTTTTT. The full variable domain, rest sourced from reference TRBV30 and TRBJ1-4, is SQTIHQWPATLVQPVGSPLSLECTVEGTSNPNLYWYRQAAGRGLQLLFYSVGIGQISSEVPQNLSASRPQDRQFILSSKKLLLSDSGFYLCAWSVPGPYYEKLFFGSGTQLSVL.

This clonotype was recorded only once. V and J are TRBV18 and TRBJ2-7; D is uncertain. This CDR3 is 13 amino acids long. The germline V gene encodes CDR1 KGHSH and CDR2 LQKENI. V dropped 2 bases and J dropped 3 bases, with 8 bases sitting between them. CDR3 loop: CASSPGIDYEQYF. In DNA, the CDR3 is TGTGCCAGCTCACCAGGCATCGACTACGAGCAGTACTTC.

V usage is TRBV13 and J usage is TRBJ2-3, with D hard to call. This CDR3 is 14 amino acids long. Trimming removed 3 bases from V and 2 bases from J, with 9 bases in between. Germline loops: CDR1 PRHDT, CDR2 FYEKMQ (reference sequence). The chain's CDR3 is CASSFGQHTDTQYF. The CDR3 coding sequence is TGTGCCAGCAGCTTTGGCCAGCACACAGATACGCAGTATTTT.

The chain carries TRBV2 and TRBJ2-5; D is perhaps TRBD2 (5 bases). V was trimmed by 5 bases and J by 2 bases, leaving 15 bases between them. The length of the CDR3 is 15 residues. Germline CDR1 reads SNHLY; CDR2 reads FYNNEI. For the CDR3, the DNA is TGTGCCAGCAGTCAGCGAATGGGCGGGCAAGAGACCCAGTACTTC. Its protein product is CASSQRMGGQETQYF. The full variable domain, rest sourced from reference TRBV2 and TRBJ2-5, is EPEVTQTPSHQVTQMGQEVILRCVPISNHLYFYWYRQILGQKVEFLVSFYNNEISEKSEIFDDQFSVERPDGSNFTLKIRSTKLEDSAMYFCASSQRMGGQETQYFGPGTRLLVL.

A few counts support this clonotype. The rearrangement uses TRBV7-6 and TRBJ2-3; perhaps TRBD2 as D (7 bases). CDR1 and CDR2 (germline): SGHVS, FNYEAQ. V was trimmed by 4 bases and J by 1 base, leaving 12 bases between them. This CDR3 region has 15 residues. CDR3 coding DNA: TGTGCCAGCAGCTCCCCCGGGGGGCGCACAGATACGCAGTATTTT. This sequence encodes CASSSPGGRTDTQYF.

The rearrangement uses TRBV20-1 and TRBJ2-1, with 13 bases fitting TRBD2. This CDR3 comprises 19 residues. The V gene end was trimmed by 3 bases and the J gene end by 1 base; junction bases not matched to a gene: 12. Germline-derived CDR1 and CDR2 are DFQATT and SNEGSKA (reference sequence). The CDR3 DNA reads TGCAGTGCTAGTCAAAGGACTAGCGGGAGCTTAAAGTCCTACAATGAGCAGTTCTTC. Translated, it gives CSASQRTSGSLKSYNEQFF.

The chain employs TRBV6-1 and TRBJ2-1; D might be TRBD1 (5 bases). V lost 6 bases to trimming and J lost 3 bases, with 12 bases between them. The CDR3 runs to 14 residues. Per germline, CDR1 MNHNS and CDR2 SASEGT. The CDR3 sequence is CASSPRDYYNEQFF. The DNA for the CDR3 is TGTGCCAGCAGCCCCAGGGATTACTACAATGAGCAGTTCTTC.

V and J are TRBV20-1 and TRBJ2-7; TRBD2 matches 16 bases. J lost 4 bases, V lost 3 bases, and 15 bases had no gene match. Germline-derived CDR1 and CDR2 are DFQATT and SNEGSKA (reference sequence). This CDR3 spans 19 amino acids. DNA of the CDR3: TGCAGTGCTAGTGAAGTCGGGGGACTAGCGGGAGGGCCAATGTACGAGCAGTACTTC. As protein: CSASEVGGLAGGPMYEQYF.

The rearrangement uses TRBV6-5 and TRBJ2-3, with 10 bases aligning to TRBD1. The CDR3 consists of 17 residues. Per the germline V gene, CDR1 is MNHEY and CDR2 is SVGAGI. V was pared by 0 bases and J by 6 bases, with 9 bases of the junction left unmatched. Here the CDR3 reads CASSYSHGTGARDTQYF. The CDR3, as DNA: TGTGCCAGCAGTTACTCGCATGGGACAGGGGCCAGGGATACGCAGTATTTT.

The gene calls are TRBV11-2 and TRBJ2-5, with D unclear. The length of the CDR3 is 15 residues. CDR1 SGHAT and CDR2 FQNNGV come from the germline V gene. V was shortened by 5 bases and J by 4 bases, with 17 bases between the two germline ends. In nucleotides, the CDR3 is TGTGCCAGCAGCCCCGGGCTCGGCTCGGGAGAGACCCAGTACTTC. Protein product: CASSPGLGSGETQYF.